The clone carrying this T cell receptor beta chain occurred a few times. This specimen belongs to a study of cytomegalovirus exposure and HLA in healthy donors. PCR involved 60 Vbeta and 13 Jbeta primers. TCRdb keeps only in-frame clones here, not all; method: immunoSEQ multiplex PCR. This sample carries around 140,000 clones, more than 9.5% of them seen once, and the ten largest clones take approximately 1.7%. The sample consisted of PBMCs. The source is a man between 45 and 60 years old in good health and CMV-seronegative.

In DNA form, the CDR3 reads TGTGCCAGCAGCCAACGGGACAGTATGGGCTACACCTTC. Amino acids: CASSQRDSMGYTF. This rearrangement joins TRBV6-6 to TRBJ1-2, with 7 bases matching TRBD1. CDR1 is MNHNY, CDR2 SVGAGI, per germline (reference sequence). J was trimmed by 8 bases and V by 6 bases; bases with no gene match: 9. The CDR3 has 13 residues.